This is a list of T cell receptor beta chains from one sample in a study of control samples from healthy donors and cancer patients. The assay was immunoSEQ multiplex PCR, and TCRdb's table has in-frame clones only and misses some. The repertoire holds about 230,000 clones, with roughly four fifths as singletons. The material sequenced was PBMCs. The receptors originated from an older woman with lung cancer. Each CDR3 is given with its conserved first and last residue. The order of the fields is J gene, clone size, V gene, D gene, CDR3 protein, CDR3 DNA. A D gene is named only where the DNA matches it firmly. Some rows mark clone size as missing; the rest say once, few, many or name a class of expanded clone.

>TRBJ2-7|-|TRBV2|-
CASRGGTASYEQYF
TGTGCCAGCAGAGGCGGGACAGCCTCCTACGAGCAGTACTTC
>TRBJ1-3|-|TRBV6-2/TRBV6-3|-
CASSRAGGMGNTIYF
TGTGCCAGCAGTCGTGCCGGCGGCATGGGAAACACCATATATTTT
>TRBJ2-2|-|TRBV14|-
CASSPRVAGELFF
TGTGCCAGCAGCCCCAGGGTAGCCGGGGAGCTGTTTTTT
>TRBJ1-2|-|TRBV25-1|-
CASSELYGYTF
TGTGCCAGCAGTGAACTCTATGGCTACACCTTC
>TRBJ2-3|few|TRBV5-1|TRBD2
CASSLDAGGTDTQYF
TGCGCCAGCAGCTTGGACGCGGGAGGGACAGATACGCAGTATTTT
>TRBJ1-6|-|TRBV27|-
CASPHLPGGPSPLHF
TGTGCCAGCCCCCATCTCCCCGGGGGGCCTTCACCCCTCCACTTT
>TRBJ2-7|-|TRBV28|-
CASSFPSVGREDF
TGTGCCAGCAGTTTTCCCTCGGTAGGCAGGGAGGACTTC
>TRBJ1-1|-|TRBV30|TRBD1
CAWSKGQDTEAFF
TGTGCCTGGAGTAAGGGACAGGACACTGAAGCTTTCTTT
>TRBJ2-2|-|TRBV2|TRBD1
CASRKNGQGVGELFF
TGTGCCAGCAGGAAAAACGGACAGGGAGTCGGGGAGCTGTTTTTT
>TRBJ2-2|-|TRBV28|TRBD2
CASSLGLAGGDTGELFF
TGTGCCAGCAGTCTGGGACTAGCGGGAGGTGACACCGGGGAGCTGTTTTTT
>TRBJ1-2|few|TRBV10-2|-
CASSQSQRGNYGYTF
TGCGCCAGCAGTCAAAGCCAGAGGGGAAACTATGGCTACACCTTC
>TRBJ2-2|-|TRBV30|-
CAWSPQLNTGELFF
TGTGCCTGGAGTCCCCAATTGAACACCGGGGAGCTGTTTTTT
>TRBJ1-1|-|TRBV5-1|-
CASSLVGREANTEAFF
TGCGCCAGCAGCCTGGTCGGCAGGGAGGCGAACACTGAAGCTTTCTTT
>TRBJ1-3|-|TRBV29-1|-
CSVTGSGSGNTIYF
TGCAGCGTGACAGGTTCCGGCTCTGGAAACACCATATATTTT
>TRBJ2-1|-|TRBV27|TRBD1
CASSFTGTGRDEQFF
TGTGCCAGCAGTTTCACCGGGACAGGGAGGGATGAGCAGTTCTTC
>TRBJ1-6|-|TRBV2|TRBD1
CASHQGAAPLHF
TGTGCCAGCCATCAGGGGGCCGCACCCCTCCACTTT
>TRBJ2-1|few|TRBV27|-
CASSLSRRYEQFF
TGTGCCAGCAGTTTATCTAGGCGGTATGAGCAGTTCTTC
>TRBJ1-2|-|TRBV7-2|TRBD1
CASSSQTGNQYGYTF
TGTGCCAGCAGCTCCCAGACAGGGAACCAGTATGGCTACACCTTC
>TRBJ2-7|-|TRBV5-1|-
CASSGGTVDSSYEQYF
TGCGCCAGCAGCGGTGGGACGGTCGATAGCTCCTACGAGCAGTACTTC
>TRBJ2-1|-|TRBV5-1|-
CASSLGDNNEQFF
TGCGCCAGCAGCTTGGGCGATAACAATGAGCAGTTCTTC
>TRBJ2-5|-|TRBV28|TRBD2
CASSSLPAGGLQETQYF
TGTGCCAGCAGTTCACTCCCAGCGGGGGGCCTCCAAGAGACCCAGTACTTC
>TRBJ1-6|-|TRBV5-1|-
CASSLKDANSPLHF
TGCGCCAGCAGCTTGAAGGACGCAAATTCACCCCTCCACTTT
>TRBJ1-1|-|TRBV3-1/TRBV3-2|TRBD1
CASSRQGSTEAFF
TGTGCCAGCAGCAGACAGGGGAGCACTGAAGCTTTCTTT
>TRBJ1-1|-|TRBV6-1|-
CASRQTDRGTEAFF
TGTGCCAGCAGGCAAACGGATAGGGGCACTGAAGCTTTCTTT
>TRBJ2-1|-|TRBV2|TRBD2
CASSEEFGTSAYNEQFF
TGTGCCAGCAGTGAAGAGTTTGGGACTAGCGCCTACAATGAGCAGTTCTTC
>TRBJ2-3|once|TRBV7-9|-
CASSFGTDTQYF
TGTGCCAGCAGCTTTGGCACAGATACGCAGTATTTT
>TRBJ1-1|-|TRBV11-1|TRBD1
CASSNRGGFNTEAFF
TGTGCCAGCAGCAATAGAGGGGGCTTTAACACTGAAGCTTTCTTT
>TRBJ1-3|-|TRBV23-1|-
CATTSGNTIYF
TGCGCCACCACCTCTGGAAACACCATATATTTT
>TRBJ1-5|-|TRBV28|-
CASTGTGPVSPQHF
TGTGCCAGCACCGGTACAGGGCCGGTTTCGCCCCAGCATTTT
>TRBJ1-1|-|TRBV5-1|-
CASSLGAYTGGTEAFF
TGCGCCAGCAGCTTGGGGGCTTACACTGGAGGGACTGAAGCTTTCTTT
>TRBJ2-3|once|TRBV5-1|TRBD2
CASSSRTSGDSTDTQYF
TGCGCCAGCAGCTCCCGGACTAGCGGGGATAGCACAGATACGCAGTATTTT
>TRBJ1-6|-|TRBV3-1/TRBV3-2|-
CASSLQGRDSPLHF
TGTGCCAGCAGCCTACAGGGAAGGGATTCACCCCTCCACTTT
>TRBJ2-7|-|TRBV7-8|-
CASSLRGPEPYEQYF
TGTGCCAGCAGCTTACGAGGGCCTGAGCCCTACGAGCAGTACTTC
>TRBJ2-3|-|TRBV7-3|-
CASSLRPTDTQYF
TGTGCCAGCAGCCTGCGGCCTACAGATACGCAGTATTTT
>TRBJ1-5|-|TRBV19|-
CASSHGREIYQPQHF
TGTGCCAGTAGTCACGGACGGGAAATTTATCAGCCCCAGCATTTT
>TRBJ1-2|few|TRBV2|-
CASSSQYTRLNYGYTF
TGTGCCAGCAGTTCCCAATACACGAGACTTAACTATGGCTACACCTTC
>TRBJ2-7|-|TRBV10-2|-
CASIRGQQSYEQYF
TGCGCCAGCATCCGAGGACAGCAATCCTACGAGCAGTACTTC
>TRBJ1-1|-|TRBV7-6|-
CASSQTGRREAFF
TGTGCCAGCAGCCAAACTGGAAGGCGCGAAGCTTTCTTT
>TRBJ1-2|-|TRBV5-1|-
CASSLEVGGIGGYTF
TGCGCCAGCAGCTTGGAAGTGGGGGGAATTGGCGGCTACACCTTC
>TRBJ1-1|-|TRBV5-1|TRBD1
CASSLQGSVNTEAFF
TGCGCCAGCAGCCTACAGGGGTCTGTGAACACTGAAGCTTTCTTT
>TRBJ1-1|-|TRBV11-3|-
CASSLGGQNTEAFF
TGTGCCAGCAGCTTAGGGGGACAGAACACTGAAGCTTTCTTT
>TRBJ1-5|-|TRBV18|-
CASSPDGINQPQHF
TGTGCCAGCTCACCAGACGGGATCAATCAGCCCCAGCATTTT
>TRBJ2-1|once|TRBV6-1|TRBD1
CASSETGVSYNEQFF
TGTGCCAGCAGTGAGACAGGGGTCTCCTACAATGAGCAGTTCTTC
>TRBJ2-2|-|TRBV14|-
CASSQDEKTTGELFF
TGTGCCAGCAGCCAAGATGAGAAGACCACCGGGGAGCTGTTTTTT
>TRBJ1-1|-|TRBV2|-
CASSVDIVEAFF
TGTGCCAGCAGTGTTGACATTGTGGAAGCTTTCTTT
>TRBJ2-4|-|TRBV7-2|TRBD2
CASSWVSGALAKNIQYF
TGTGCCAGCAGCTGGGTTAGCGGGGCCCTAGCCAAAAACATTCAGTACTTC
>TRBJ1-6|-|TRBV9|-
CASSTPKEGNSYNSPLHF
TGTGCCAGCAGCACCCCGAAGGAGGGCAACTCCTATAATTCACCCCTCCACTTT
>TRBJ1-1|-|TRBV5-6|-
CASSLVPGTSTEAFF
TGTGCCAGCAGCTTGGTTCCGGGTACGAGCACTGAAGCTTTCTTT
>TRBJ1-4|-|TRBV5-1|-
CASSLTYGGTNEKLFF
TGCGCCAGCAGCTTGACTTACGGGGGCACTAATGAAAAACTGTTTTTT
>TRBJ1-5|few|TRBV11-2|-
CASSLGVAQGTQPQHF
TGTGCCAGCAGCTTAGGGGTTGCGCAGGGCACTCAGCCCCAGCATTTT
>TRBJ2-1|-|TRBV9|-
CASSVGSGTYNEQFF
TGTGCCAGCAGCGTAGGGTCGGGAACCTACAATGAGCAGTTCTTC
>TRBJ1-1|-|TRBV7-3|TRBD1
CASSYGQGNTEAFF
TGTGCCAGCAGCTACGGACAGGGGAACACTGAAGCTTTCTTT
>TRBJ1-3|-|TRBV9|TRBD1
CASSATGYGSGNTIYF
TGTGCCAGCAGCGCGACAGGGTATGGCTCTGGAAACACCATATATTTT
>TRBJ2-3|once|TRBV4-2|-
CASSQDRLAANTQYF
TGTGCCAGCAGCCAAGATCGGCTAGCTGCGAATACGCAGTATTTT
>TRBJ1-5|-|TRBV28|-
CASRVSVQPQHF
TGTGCCAGCAGGGTGTCGGTTCAGCCCCAGCATTTT
>TRBJ1-1|-|TRBV5-1|TRBD1
CASSPEGTGGTEAFF
TGCGCCAGCAGTCCTGAAGGGACAGGGGGCACTGAAGCTTTCTTT
>TRBJ2-7|-|TRBV7-6|TRBD2
CASSLGPGLAVGEQYF
TGTGCCAGCAGCTTAGGCCCGGGACTAGCGGTGGGCGAGCAGTACTTC
>TRBJ2-6|-|TRBV28|-
CASTPVGSGANVLTF
TGTGCCAGCACCCCAGTCGGCTCTGGGGCCAACGTCCTGACTTTC
>TRBJ1-1|-|TRBV7-3|-
CASSLGTSNTEAFF
TGTGCCAGCAGCTTAGGCACCTCTAACACTGAAGCTTTCTTT